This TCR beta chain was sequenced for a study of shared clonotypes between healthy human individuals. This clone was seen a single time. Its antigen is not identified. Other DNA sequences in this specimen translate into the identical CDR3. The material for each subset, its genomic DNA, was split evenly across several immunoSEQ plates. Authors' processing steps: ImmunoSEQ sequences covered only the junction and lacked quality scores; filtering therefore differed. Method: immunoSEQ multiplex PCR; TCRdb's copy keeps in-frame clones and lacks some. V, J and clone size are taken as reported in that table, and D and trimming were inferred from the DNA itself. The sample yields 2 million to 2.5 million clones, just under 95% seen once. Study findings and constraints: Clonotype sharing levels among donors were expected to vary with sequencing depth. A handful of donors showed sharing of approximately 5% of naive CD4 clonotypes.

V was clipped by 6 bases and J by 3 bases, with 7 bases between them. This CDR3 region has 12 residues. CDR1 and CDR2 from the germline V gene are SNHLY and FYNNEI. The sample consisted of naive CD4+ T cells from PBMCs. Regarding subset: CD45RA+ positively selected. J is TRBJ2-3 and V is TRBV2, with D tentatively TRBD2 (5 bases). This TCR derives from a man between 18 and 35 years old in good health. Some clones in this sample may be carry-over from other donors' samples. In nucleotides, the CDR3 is TGTGCCAGCAGAAGGGAGACAGATACGCAGTATTTT. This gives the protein CASRRETDTQYF.